This T cell receptor beta chain was obtained from a study of cytomegalovirus exposure and HLA in healthy donors. The PCR used 60 Vbeta and 13 Jbeta primers. TCRdb keeps only in-frame clones here, not all; method: immunoSEQ multiplex PCR. The table lists roughly 120,000 clones, roughly 82% of them singletons. V shed 5 bases, J shed 5 bases, and the junction held 3 bases outside the gene matches. Germline CDR1 is LNHDA and CDR2 is SQIVND (reference sequence). The CDR3 spans 13 residues. The clonotype originates from a man aged 18-30 years in good health and CMV-seropositive. The sample consisted of PBMCs. This rearrangement joins TRBV19 to TRBJ1-5, with 7 bases aligning to TRBD1. Here the CDR3 DNA reads TGTGCCAGTAGTGGCACAGGGGATCAGCCCCAGCATTTT. This codes for CASSGTGDQPQHF.